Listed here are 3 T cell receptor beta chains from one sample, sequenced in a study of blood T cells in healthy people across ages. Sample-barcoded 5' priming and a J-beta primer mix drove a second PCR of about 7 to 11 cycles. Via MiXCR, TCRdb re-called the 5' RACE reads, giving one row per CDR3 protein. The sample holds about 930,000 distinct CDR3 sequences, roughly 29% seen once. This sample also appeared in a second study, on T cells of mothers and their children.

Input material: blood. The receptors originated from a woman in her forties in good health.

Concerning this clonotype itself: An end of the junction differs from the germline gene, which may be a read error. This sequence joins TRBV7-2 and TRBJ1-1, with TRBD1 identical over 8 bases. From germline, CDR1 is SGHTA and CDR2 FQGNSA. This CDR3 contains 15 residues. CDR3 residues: CASSFSGQANTETFF. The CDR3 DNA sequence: TGTGCCAGCAGCTTTTCGGGACAGGCGAACACTGAAACTTTCTTT.

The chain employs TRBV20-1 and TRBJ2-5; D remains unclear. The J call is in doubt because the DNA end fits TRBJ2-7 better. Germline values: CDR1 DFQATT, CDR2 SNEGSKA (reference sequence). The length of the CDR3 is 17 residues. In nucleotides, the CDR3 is TGCAGTGCTAGAGAAGAATGGACCACCTCTCTGGCCCACGAGCAGTACTTC. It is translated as CSAREEWTTSLAHEQYF.

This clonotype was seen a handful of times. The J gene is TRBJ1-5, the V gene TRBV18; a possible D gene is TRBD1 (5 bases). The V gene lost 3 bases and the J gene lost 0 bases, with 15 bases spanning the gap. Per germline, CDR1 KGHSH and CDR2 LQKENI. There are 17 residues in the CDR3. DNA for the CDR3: TGTGCCAGCTCACCTACGGAAATGAGGGGTAGCAATCAGCCCCAGCATTTT. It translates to CASSPTEMRGSNQPQHF.